This section outlines one TCR beta chain sequence together with its context. Antigen specificity is unknown. The PCR was carried out with 60 Vbeta primers and 13 Jbeta primers. TCRdb's copy holds only in-frame clones and misses some; the assay was immunoSEQ multiplex PCR. The sample carries 100,000 to 150,000 clones, approximately 82% recorded once. This CDR3 is built from 18 residues. Germline-derived CDR1 and CDR2 are KGHSH and LQKENI. After removal of 2 bases from V and 7 bases from J, the junction contained 17 bases not matched to a gene. This record comes from a study of cytomegalovirus exposure and HLA in healthy donors. Overall study results and limits: No immune exposure information besides CMV serostatus was available. In a later analysis, at a false discovery rate of 0.05, roughly 17,000 TCR beta sequences were associated with HLA alleles. Later analysis indicated greater clonal expansion among HLA-associated TCR beta chains than among equally common other chains. For most subjects, TCR beta sequences were reported to predict HLA-A and HLA-B alleles with accuracy.

This sequence joins TRBV18 and TRBJ1-2; 9 nucleotides line up with TRBD1. The TCR originated in a boy aged 2 to 10 in good health and CMV-seronegative. The sequencing sample was made of PBMCs. The CDR3 DNA follows: TGTGCCAGCTCACCAGGCATGGGACAGGGTAACCGCTTGAGTGGCTACACCTTC. It is translated as CASSPGMGQGNRLSGYTF.